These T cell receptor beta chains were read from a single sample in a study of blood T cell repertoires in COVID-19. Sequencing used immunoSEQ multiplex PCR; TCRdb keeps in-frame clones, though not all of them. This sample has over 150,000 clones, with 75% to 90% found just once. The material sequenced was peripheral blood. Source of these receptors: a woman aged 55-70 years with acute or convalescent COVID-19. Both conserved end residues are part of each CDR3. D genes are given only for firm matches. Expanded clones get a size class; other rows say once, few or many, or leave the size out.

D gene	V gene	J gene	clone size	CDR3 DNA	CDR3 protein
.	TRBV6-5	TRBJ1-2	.	TGTGCCAGCTACCAGGGGCGCTATGGCTACACCTTC	CASYQGRYGYTF
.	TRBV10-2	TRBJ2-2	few	TGCGCCAGCAGTGTTGACAGGTCTGTCGGGGAGCTGTTTTTT	CASSVDRSVGELFF
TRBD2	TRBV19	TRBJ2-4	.	TGTGCCAGTAGTCTCGGAGGCGGGAGGGCGGACATTCAGTACTTC	CASSLGGGRADIQYF
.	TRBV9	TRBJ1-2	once	TGTGCCAGCAGCCCTCACTCGAGGGAGGTAGGGGGCTACACCTTC	CASSPHSREVGGYTF
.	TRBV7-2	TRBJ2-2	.	TGTGCCAGCAGAAAGCCCGGGACTTCGAACACCGGGGAGCTGTTTTTT	CASRKPGTSNTGELFF
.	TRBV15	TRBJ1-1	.	TGTGCCACCACCAAGACCGAGGCTTACACTGAAGCTTTCTTT	CATTKTEAYTEAFF
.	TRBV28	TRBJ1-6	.	TGTGCCAGCAGTTTATGGCCAGGGGATAATTCACCCCTCCACTTT	CASSLWPGDNSPLHF
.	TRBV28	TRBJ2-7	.	TGTGCCAGCACCCGGGGGTTTGCCTACGAGCAGTACTTC	CASTRGFAYEQYF
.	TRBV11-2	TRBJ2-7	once	TGTGCCAGCAGCTTAGTTCGCCAGTCCTACGAGCAGTACTTC	CASSLVRQSYEQYF
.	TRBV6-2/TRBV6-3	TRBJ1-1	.	TGTGCCAGCAGTTATCCAAGGTGGGGGCAGCAAATGAACACTGAAGCTTTCTTT	CASSYPRWGQQMNTEAFF
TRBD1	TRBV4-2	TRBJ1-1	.	TGTGCCAGCAGCCAAGTGGACAGGGGGAACACTGAAGCTTTCTTT	CASSQVDRGNTEAFF
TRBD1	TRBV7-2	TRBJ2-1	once	TGTGCCAGCAGCTTCACCGGGACAGGGTCGGCCTACAATGAGCAGTTCTTC	CASSFTGTGSAYNEQFF
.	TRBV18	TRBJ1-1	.	TGTGCCAGCTCACCACGGGACACAGTGAACACTGAAGCTTTCTTT	CASSPRDTVNTEAFF
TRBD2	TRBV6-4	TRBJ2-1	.	TGTGCCAGCAGTGACAAGACTAGCGGGCCATACAATGAGCAGTTCTTC	CASSDKTSGPYNEQFF
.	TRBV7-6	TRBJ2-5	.	TGTGCCAGCAGCTTAGCGCAACGGGCCCAGTACTTC	CASSLAQRAQYF
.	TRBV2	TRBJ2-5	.	TGTGCCAGCAGTGAATTATTTGCAGGTCAAGAGACCCAGTACTTC	CASSELFAGQETQYF
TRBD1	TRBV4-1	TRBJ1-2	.	TGCGCCAGCAGCCAAGGCCAGGGGGCAACATCCGGCGGCTACACCTTC	CASSQGQGATSGGYTF
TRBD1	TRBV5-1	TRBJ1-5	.	TGCGCCAGCAGTCCAGGACAGGGAGGCAATCAGCCCCAGCATTTT	CASSPGQGGNQPQHF
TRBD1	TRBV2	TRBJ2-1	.	TGTGCCAGCAGTGAATTACGGCCAGGGGGTACTCTATCCTACAATGAGCAGTTCTTC	CASSELRPGGTLSYNEQFF
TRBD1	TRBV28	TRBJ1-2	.	TGTGCCAGCGTACAGGGGGGAAAGGCTAACTATGGCTACACCTTC	CASVQGGKANYGYTF
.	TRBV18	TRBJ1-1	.	TGTGCCAGCTCACCGGCGCAGGCGAACACTGAAGCTTTCTTT	CASSPAQANTEAFF
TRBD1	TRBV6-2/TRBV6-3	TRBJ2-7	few	TGTGCCAGCAGTTACGGGACAGCTTACTACGAGCAGTACTTC	CASSYGTAYYEQYF
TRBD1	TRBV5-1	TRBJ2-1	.	TGCGCCAGCAGCTTGGTAGGACAGGGGGCGACCAATGAGCAGTTCTTC	CASSLVGQGATNEQFF
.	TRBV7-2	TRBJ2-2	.	TGTGCCAGCAGCTTAGCCCTAGTCGCCGGGGAGCTGTTTTTT	CASSLALVAGELFF
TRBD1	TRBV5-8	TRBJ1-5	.	TGTGCCAGCAGCTCTGGACAGGATTCGGGCAATCAGCCCCAGCATTTT	CASSSGQDSGNQPQHF
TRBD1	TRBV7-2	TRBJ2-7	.	TGTGCCAGCAGCTTAATGTCTTGGGACAGGGTGTACGAGCAGTACTTC	CASSLMSWDRVYEQYF
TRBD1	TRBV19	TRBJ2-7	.	TGTGCCAGTACCAGGACAGGGCAATACGAGCAGTACTTC	CASTRTGQYEQYF